The 21 T cell receptor beta chains listed next were all sequenced from one sample in a study of blood T cell repertoires in COVID-19. Using immunoSEQ multiplex PCR, the repertoire was profiled, and TCRdb retains in-frame clones only, with some absent. The table includes 200,000 to 250,000 clones, approximately 86% detected once. Sequences were obtained from PBMCs or T cells enriched from blood (not recorded which). The receptors derive from a woman between 25 and 40 years old who had been exposed to COVID-19.

The J gene is TRBJ1-4, the V gene TRBV3-1 (or the pseudogene TRBV3-2); no definite D call. The CDR3 contains 15 residues. Germline V gene data show CDR1 as LGHDT and CDR2 as YNNKEL (reference sequence). V was trimmed by 0 bases and J by 3 bases, leaving 8 bases between them. The CDR3 nucleotides are TGTGCCAGCAGCCAAGAGGGCAGTGCTAATGAAAAACTGTTTTTT. Its translation: CASSQEGSANEKLFF.

J is TRBJ1-3 and V is TRBV9, with 9 nucleotides matching TRBD1. V shed 4 bases, J shed 4 bases, and the junction held 0 bases outside the gene matches. Germline loops: CDR1 SGDLS, CDR2 YYNGEE. This CDR3 has 13 amino acids. For the CDR3, the DNA is TGTGCCAGCAGCACAGGGGGCGGAAACACCATATATTTT. It specifies CASSTGGGNTIYF.

CDR3 region: CASKHREGTGELFF. DNA of the CDR3: TGTGCCAGTAAACATAGAGAGGGCACCGGGGAGCTGTTTTTT. The rearrangement joins TRBV19 to TRBJ2-2, with TRBD2 as a possible D gene (5 bases). The germline V and J ends were trimmed by 7 bases and 4 bases, with 13 bases remaining between them. The germline gives CDR1 LNHDA, CDR2 SQIVND (reference sequence). CDR3 length: 14 residues. The entire variable domain, with the rest obtained from reference TRBV19 and TRBJ2-2, is as follows: DGGITQSPKYLFRKEGQNVTLSCEQNLNHDAMYWYRQDPGQGLRLIYYSQIVNDFQKGDIAEGYSVSREKKESFPLTVTSAQKNPTAFYLCASKHREGTGELFFGEGSRLTVL.

J is TRBJ1-6 and V is TRBV19; the match to TRBD1 covers 7 bases. The length of the CDR3 is 14 residues. Germline CDR1 LNHDA, CDR2 SQIVND (reference sequence). V lost 10 bases, J lost 10 bases, and 13 bases stayed unmatched. This CDR3 is CATSRRDSESPLHF. For the CDR3, the DNA is TGTGCCACCAGTCGCCGGGACAGTGAATCACCCCTCCACTTT.

This clone was found once. The chain carries TRBV6-5 and TRBJ2-3; 7 nucleotides match TRBD1. Germline values: CDR1 MNHEY, CDR2 SVGAGI. V lost 7 bases, J lost 2 bases, and 9 bases stayed unmatched. The CDR3 length is 15 residues. CDR3 bases: TGTGCCAGCAATCCCGGACAGGCGTCCACAGATACGCAGTATTTT. Translating gives CASNPGQASTDTQYF.

The genes are TRBV4-1 and TRBJ1-2; D is unresolved. Trimming removed 0 bases from V and 6 bases from J, with 8 bases in between. The CDR3 consists of 13 residues. From germline, CDR1 is MGHRA and CDR2 YSYEKL. CDR3 in DNA: TGCGCCAGCAGCCAAGAGGCCGGGGATGGCTACACCTTC. Protein: CASSQEAGDGYTF.

The chain couples TRBV5-4 to TRBJ2-7; D is possibly TRBD2 (5 bases). The length of the CDR3 is 13 residues. The V end was cut by 1 base, the J end by 7 bases, with 12 bases between. Germline V gene data show CDR1 as SGHNT and CDR2 as YYREEE (reference sequence). CDR3 loop: CASSLSRDQEQYF. CDR3 bases: TGTGCCAGCAGCTTGTCGAGGGATCAGGAGCAGTACTTC.

This chain joins TRBV5-1 and TRBJ2-3; TRBD2 aligns across 8 bases. The CDR3 covers 16 residues. Germline CDR1 reads SGHRS; CDR2 reads YFSETQ. Losses at the gene ends were 7 bases for V and 1 base for J; bases not matched to a gene: 11. CDR3 DNA: TGCGCCAGCTCCCATTCGGGGGGGCTCGGCACAGATACGCAGTATTTT. Translated: CASSHSGGLGTDTQYF.

This clone is a singleton in its sample. J is TRBJ1-2 and V is TRBV6-5; D gene unclear. Per germline, CDR1 MNHEY and CDR2 SVGAGI. The CDR3 is made up of 14 amino acids. Trimming left V 6 bases short and J 2 bases short, with 13 bases between. The CDR3 nucleotides are TGTGCCAGCAGCACAACACAGCTGAACTATGGCTACACCTTC. Amino acid sequence: CASSTTQLNYGYTF.

The J gene is TRBJ1-4, the V gene TRBV5-1; TRBD1 matches at 7 bases. The CDR3 is 13 amino acids. J gave up 3 bases and V 6 bases, and 2 bases lay outside the gene matches. Germline-derived CDR1 and CDR2 are SGHRS and YFSETQ. The CDR3 nucleotides read TGCGCCAGCATGGGACAGCCTAATGAAAAACTGTTTTTT. Residues: CASMGQPNEKLFF.

J is TRBJ2-7 and V is TRBV11-3; D is unresolved. This CDR3 spans 12 amino acids. V dropped 6 bases and J dropped 6 bases, with 12 bases sitting between them. Germline V gene sequence: CDR1 SGHNT, CDR2 YENEEA. CDR3 coding DNA: TGTGCCAGCAGACCCCCGGGTGGCGAGCAGTACTTC. Residues: CASRPPGGEQYF.

V gene TRBV19 combines with J gene TRBJ2-1, with 8 bases aligning to TRBD1. This CDR3 spans 17 amino acids. CDR1 is LNHDA and CDR2 is SQIVND in the germline V gene (reference sequence). With 6 bases clipped from V and 2 bases from J, the junction kept 12 bases outside the gene matches. CDR3 amino acids: CASRSGPPGQAYNEQFF. The CDR3, as DNA: TGTGCCAGTAGGTCAGGTCCTCCGGGACAGGCCTACAATGAGCAGTTCTTC.

The V call is TRBV9, the J call TRBJ1-1; D perhaps matches TRBD1 (5 bases). Trimming shortened V by 0 bases and J by 1 base, and 10 bases separated the two germline ends. The CDR3 consists of 15 residues. Germline V gene sequence: CDR1 SGDLS, CDR2 YYNGEE. CDR3 bases: TGTGCCAGCAGCGTAGATCCAGGGCGGAACACTGAAGCTTTCTTT. It codes for CASSVDPGRNTEAFF.

The rearrangement links TRBV11-2 to TRBJ1-5; the D gene is possibly TRBD1 (5 bases). Trimming took 5 bases from V and 0 from J, leaving 14 bases between them. The CDR3 runs to 16 residues. Per the germline V gene, CDR1 is SGHAT and CDR2 is FQNNGV. CDR3 nucleotide sequence: TGTGCCAGCAGCCCGAGCGCAGGGTCTAGCAATCAGCCCCAGCATTTT. Its translation is CASSPSAGSSNQPQHF.

This chain joins TRBV3-1 (or the pseudogene TRBV3-2) and TRBJ2-1, with 9 bases that match TRBD1. The CDR3 extends over 16 amino acids. In germline, CDR1 is LGHDT, CDR2 YNNKEL (reference sequence). The ends lost 1 base at V and 2 bases at J; junction bases unmatched: 3. Here the CDR3 DNA reads TGTGCCAGCAGCCAAGGTAGGACAGGGGCCTACAATGAGCAGTTCTTC. Amino acids: CASSQGRTGAYNEQFF.

This clone showed up just a few times. V and J are TRBV5-4 and TRBJ1-2; D might be TRBD1 (5 bases). V lost 4 bases and J lost 7, with 17 bases in between. This CDR3 contains 14 residues. Germline-derived CDR1 and CDR2 are SGHNT and YYREEE (reference sequence). CDR3 sequence: CASSHRDFLSGYTF. Here the CDR3 DNA reads TGTGCCAGCAGCCACCGGGACTTCCTTTCTGGCTACACCTTC.

The chain links TRBV7-9 to TRBJ2-7; 16 nucleotides match TRBD2. Germline CDR1 SEHNR, CDR2 FQNEAQ (reference sequence). V was clipped by 3 bases and J by 3 bases; unmatched bases: 5. CDR3 size: 17 residues. The CDR3 nucleotides read TGTGCCAGCAGCTTGGGACTAGCGGGGGGGCACGACTACGAGCAGTACTTC. This translates into CASSLGLAGGHDYEQYF.

The chain links TRBV5-1 to TRBJ2-2; 8 nucleotides align to TRBD1. The CDR3 is made up of 16 amino acids. Germline loops: CDR1 SGHRS, CDR2 YFSETQ. Germline trimming cut 0 bases from V and 1 base from J; bases unmatched to any gene: 2. CDR3: CASSLGGTGNTGELFF. The DNA for the CDR3 is TGCGCCAGCAGCTTGGGAGGGACAGGGAACACCGGGGAGCTGTTTTTT.

This clone has just a few counts. The V and J genes are TRBV21-1 and TRBJ2-1; TRBD1, the table's D call, lacks a check against the DNA. TRBV21-1 is shown as a pseudogene. The CDR3 extends over 15 amino acids. CDR3 coding DNA: TGTGCCAGCACGATCACAGGGGGCGGCGTCGATGAGCAGTTCTTC. It yields the protein CASTITGGGVDEQFF.

The V call is TRBV5-5, the J call TRBJ1-2; D unresolved. Germline V gene lookup returns CDR1 SGHKS and CDR2 YYEKEE (reference sequence). This CDR3 comprises 13 residues. With 0 bases removed from V and 8 bases from J, the gap between germline ends came to 11 bases. CDR3 bases: TGTGCCAGCAGCTTGGGACCCGCGGAAGGCTACACCTTC. This translates into CASSLGPAEGYTF.

V is TRBV5-1 and J is TRBJ1-1; TRBD1 is a possible D gene (5 bases). Deletions cut 2 bases from V and 7 bases from J, with 12 bases between. CDR1 SGHRS and CDR2 YFSETQ come from the germline V gene. The CDR3 runs to 13 residues. CDR3 amino acids: CASSFQGVNEAFF. The CDR3 region has the DNA TGCGCCAGCAGCTTCCAAGGGGTAAATGAAGCTTTCTTT. Together with reference TRBV5-1 and TRBJ1-1, the CDR3 gives the full variable domain: KAGVTQTPRYLIKTRGQQVTLSCSPISGHRSVSWYQQTPGQGLQFLFEYFSETQRNKGNFPGRFSGRQFSNSRSEMNVSTLELGDSALYLCASSFQGVNEAFFGQGTRLTVV.